This record concerns one T cell receptor (beta chain) sequence. In the original processing: Reference gene primers were amplified, and this amplification served to estimate nucleated cell counts. Here immunoSEQ multiplex PCR was the method, and the copy in TCRdb shows in-frame clones only, minus some. That table gives V, J and clone size, and the DNA gave D and trimming. The sample has approximately 440,000 clones, about nine tenths seen once; the top ten hold 0.7%. The data were obtained in a study of blood T cell repertoires in COVID-19. The age range of participants was about 18 to 89 years, with residence in about two dozen US areas. V lost 3 bases to trimming and J lost 6 bases, with 14 bases between them. Germline CDR1 and CDR2: MNHEY and SMNVEV (reference sequence). The CDR3 totals 15 residues.

Source material: PBMCs or T cells enriched from blood (not recorded which). The rearrangement uses TRBV27 and TRBJ2-2; D is possibly TRBD2 (6 bases). The receptor was derived from a woman younger than 35 who had recovered from COVID-19. The CDR3 is CASSLASTGAGELFF. CDR3 DNA: TGTGCCAGCAGTTTGGCCTCGACGGGAGCCGGGGAGCTGTTTTTT.